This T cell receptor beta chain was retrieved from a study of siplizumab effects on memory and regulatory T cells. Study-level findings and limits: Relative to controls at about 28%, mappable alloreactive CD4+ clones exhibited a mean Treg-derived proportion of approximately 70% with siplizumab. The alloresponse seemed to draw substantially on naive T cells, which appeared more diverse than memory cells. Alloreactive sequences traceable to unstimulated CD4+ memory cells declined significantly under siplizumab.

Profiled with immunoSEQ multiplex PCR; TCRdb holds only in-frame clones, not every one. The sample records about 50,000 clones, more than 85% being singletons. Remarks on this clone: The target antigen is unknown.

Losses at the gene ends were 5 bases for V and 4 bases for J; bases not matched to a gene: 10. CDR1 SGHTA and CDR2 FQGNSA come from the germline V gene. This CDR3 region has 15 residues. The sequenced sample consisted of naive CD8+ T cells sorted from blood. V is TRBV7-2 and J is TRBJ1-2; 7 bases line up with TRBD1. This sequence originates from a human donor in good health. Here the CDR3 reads CASSQDRAEFYGYTF. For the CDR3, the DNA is TGTGCCAGCAGCCAAGACAGGGCTGAATTCTATGGCTACACCTTC.